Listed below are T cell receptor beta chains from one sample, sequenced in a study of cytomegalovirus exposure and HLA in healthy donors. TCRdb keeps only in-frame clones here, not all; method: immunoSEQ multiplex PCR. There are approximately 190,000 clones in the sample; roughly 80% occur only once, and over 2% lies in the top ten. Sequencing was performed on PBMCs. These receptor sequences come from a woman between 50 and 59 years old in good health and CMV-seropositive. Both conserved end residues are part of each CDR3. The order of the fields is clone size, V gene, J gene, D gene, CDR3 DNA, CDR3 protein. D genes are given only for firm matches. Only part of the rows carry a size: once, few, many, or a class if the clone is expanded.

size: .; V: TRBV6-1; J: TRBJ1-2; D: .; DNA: TGTGCCAGCAGTTGGCAGGGCGGCGGCTACACCTTC; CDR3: CASSWQGGGYTF
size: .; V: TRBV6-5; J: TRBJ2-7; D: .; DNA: TGTGCCAGCAGTTACCTCTCGGGGACTCTCTACGAGCAGTACTTC; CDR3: CASSYLSGTLYEQYF
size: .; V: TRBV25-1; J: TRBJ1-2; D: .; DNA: TGTGCCAGCAGAGGGACAAGAGGGTCCCCTAAGGGCTATGGCTACACCTTC; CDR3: CASRGTRGSPKGYGYTF
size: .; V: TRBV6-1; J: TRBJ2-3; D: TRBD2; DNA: TGTGCCAGCACCAGCGGGGGAGCGGGGGAGAATACGCAGTATTTT; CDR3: CASTSGGAGENTQYF
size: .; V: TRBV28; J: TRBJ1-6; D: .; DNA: TGTGCCAGCACCTCGACAGCTTATAATTCACCCCTCCACTTT; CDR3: CASTSTAYNSPLHF
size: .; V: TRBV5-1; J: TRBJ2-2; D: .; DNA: TGCGCCAGCGGTACGGGGGAGGTCACCGGGGAGCTGTTTTTT; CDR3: CASGTGEVTGELFF
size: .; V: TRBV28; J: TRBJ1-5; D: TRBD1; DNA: TGTGCCAGCAGTGAGGACAGGGGGAGCAATCAGCCCCAGCATTTT; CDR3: CASSEDRGSNQPQHF
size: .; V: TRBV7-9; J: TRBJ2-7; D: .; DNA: TGTGCCAGCAGCTTGCCCCAACCCTACGAGCAGTACTTC; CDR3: CASSLPQPYEQYF
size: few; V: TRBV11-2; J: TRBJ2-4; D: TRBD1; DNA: TGTGCCAGCAGCTTGGGACAGGGGAGAGTCGGTCAGTACTTC; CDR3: CASSLGQGRVGQYF
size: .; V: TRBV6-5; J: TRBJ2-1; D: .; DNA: TGTGCCAGCAGTCTCTTCGGCCCCGCAGGGAATGAGCAGTTCTTC; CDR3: CASSLFGPAGNEQFF
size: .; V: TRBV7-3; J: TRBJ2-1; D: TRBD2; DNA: TGTGCCAGCAGCCAAGGTCTAGCGGGGAACAATGAGCAGTTCTTC; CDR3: CASSQGLAGNNEQFF
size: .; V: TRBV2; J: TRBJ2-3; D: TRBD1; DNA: TGTGCCAGCAGTCGACAGGGACGCACAGATACGCAGTATTTT; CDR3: CASSRQGRTDTQYF
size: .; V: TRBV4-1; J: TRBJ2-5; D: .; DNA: TGCGCCAGCAGCCAGGTCACTACTTCCCAAGAGACCCAGTACTTC; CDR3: CASSQVTTSQETQYF
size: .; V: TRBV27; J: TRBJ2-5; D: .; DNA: TGTGCCAGCAGTCCAGGGGCCGCCACCCAAGAGACCCAGTACTTC; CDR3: CASSPGAATQETQYF